This record covers a single T cell receptor beta chain. This CDR3 comprises 15 residues. Germline loops: CDR1 MNHEY, CDR2 SVGEGT. V shed 10 bases, J shed 6 bases, and the junction held 12 bases outside the gene matches. These data belong to a study of spatial heterogeneity in lung cancer. Stated time point: sample taken at primary tumor resection. TCRdb redid the calling of the 5' RACE reads with MiXCR, one entry per CDR3 protein. The data hold around 89,000 distinct CDR3 sequences, with 12% observed a single time. The specimen was PBMCs, collected at surgery. V is TRBV6-2 or TRBV6-3 and J is TRBJ2-1; 10 bases line up with TRBD1. This TCR derives from a male donor with early-stage non-small cell lung cancer. The CDR3 protein is CAINRRDRGPNEQFF. The CDR3 DNA sequence: TGTGCCATCAATCGCCGGGACAGGGGACCCAATGAGCAGTTCTTC.